Presented here are 19 T cell receptor beta chains from one specimen sequenced in a study of blood T cell repertoires in COVID-19. Method: immunoSEQ multiplex PCR; TCRdb's copy keeps in-frame clones and lacks some. The sample has some 120,000 clones, 90% seen once. Material for sequencing was peripheral blood. Receptor source: a human donor with active COVID-19. The donor label of this sample is uncertain.

The rearrangement joins TRBV29-1 to TRBJ1-2; D is possibly TRBD1 (5 bases). The CDR3 is 15 amino acids. V was cut by 2 bases and J by 4 bases, with 17 bases left in between. Germline CDR1 is SQVTM and CDR2 is ANQGSEA. CDR3 nucleotides: TGCAGCGTTGAAAAACAGGATACCCCAGCCTATGGCTACACCTTC. Its translation: CSVEKQDTPAYGYTF.

The CDR3 sequence: CASSIGPPYMSSYNEQFF. In DNA form, the CDR3 reads TGTGCCAGTAGTATTGGGCCGCCCTACATGAGCTCCTACAATGAGCAGTTCTTC. V and J are TRBV19 and TRBJ2-1; no definite D call. The V gene lost 3 bases and the J gene lost 0 bases, with 18 bases spanning the gap. Per the germline V gene, CDR1 is LNHDA and CDR2 is SQIVND (reference sequence). There are 18 residues in the CDR3. The full variable domain, with the rest looked up from reference TRBV19 and TRBJ2-1, is DGGITQSPKYLFRKEGQNVTLSCEQNLNHDAMYWYRQDPGQGLRLIYYSQIVNDFQKGDIAEGYSVSREKKESFPLTVTSAQKNPTAFYLCASSIGPPYMSSYNEQFFGPGTRLTVL.

This chain connects TRBV6-5 to TRBJ2-7; possibly TRBD2 for D (6 bases). Germline CDR1 and CDR2: MNHEY and SVGAGI. V dropped 8 bases and J dropped 6 bases, with 23 bases sitting between them. This CDR3 has 15 residues. The CDR3 coding sequence is TGTGCCAGCTCCCTAGGTAGCGGCCATGCCTCCGAGCAGTACTTC. The encoded protein is CASSLGSGHASEQYF.

This clone was seen once. V usage is TRBV6-5 and J usage is TRBJ1-1; the match to TRBD1 covers 8 bases. Germline-derived CDR1 and CDR2 are MNHEY and SVGAGI. The CDR3 spans 15 residues. V was clipped by 8 bases and J by 0 bases; unmatched bases: 8. The CDR3 protein is CASLLGQAMNTEAFF. In DNA, the CDR3 is TGTGCCAGCCTTCTGGGACAGGCGATGAACACTGAAGCTTTCTTT.

V usage is TRBV28 and J usage is TRBJ2-2, with a tentative D call TRBD2 (5 bases). V lost 4 bases and J 4 bases, leaving 10 bases between the germline ends. This CDR3 comprises 14 residues. CDR1 and CDR2 (germline): MDHEN, SYDVKM. In DNA form, the CDR3 reads TGTGCCAGCAGTTCCCGGGGATTCACCGGGGAGCTGTTTTTT. This sequence encodes CASSSRGFTGELFF.

The chain uses TRBV6-2 or TRBV6-3 and TRBJ2-5; 7 bases are shared with TRBD1. Germline V gene lookup returns CDR1 MNHEY and CDR2 SVGEGT. This CDR3 comprises 15 residues. With 3 bases clipped from V and 4 bases from J, the junction kept 8 bases outside the gene matches. CDR3 sequence: CASSYSNRGIETQYF. The CDR3 coding sequence is TGTGCCAGCAGTTATTCAAACAGGGGCATAGAGACCCAGTACTTC.

The chain is built from TRBV7-3 and TRBJ2-3, with TRBD2 identical over 11 bases. CDR3 length equals 16 residues. The germline gives CDR1 SGHTA, CDR2 FQGTGA. Trimming took 1 base from V and 5 from J; bases not matched to a gene: 5. CDR3 coding DNA: TGTGCCAGCAGCTTAAATAGCGGGGGGGCCAAAGATACGCAGTATTTT. It yields the protein CASSLNSGGAKDTQYF.

This clone was seen at least ten times. The genes are TRBV18 and TRBJ2-2; a possible D gene is TRBD1 (5 bases). The CDR3 has 15 residues. Germline V gives CDR1 KGHSH, CDR2 LQKENI. Trimming took off 2 bases at V and 5 bases at J, with 12 bases between the two ends. The DNA of the CDR3 is TGTGCCAGCTCACCAGACAGTAAGGTGACCGGGGAGCTGTTTTTT. As protein: CASSPDSKVTGELFF.

This rearrangement joins TRBV6-4 to TRBJ2-3, with D perhaps matching TRBD1 (6 bases). Trimming left V 3 bases short and J 8 bases short, with 15 bases between. The germline V gene encodes CDR1 MRHNA and CDR2 SNTAGT. There are 14 residues in the CDR3. The CDR3 DNA sequence: TGTGCCAGCAGTGAGGCAGGGGATTCGGGTACGCAGTATTTT. Its protein is CASSEAGDSGTQYF.

The chain joins TRBV15 to TRBJ1-4, with D possibly matching TRBD1 (5 bases). Trimming pared 4 bases from V and 10 bases from J, leaving 16 bases between. Germline-derived CDR1 and CDR2 are LNHNV and YYDKDF (reference sequence). This CDR3 has 14 amino acids. CDR3 sequence (DNA): TGTGCCACCAGCAAAGACCGGACAACAGGAAAACTGTTTTTT. Encoded protein: CATSKDRTTGKLFF.

The sample holds one count of this clone. The V gene is TRBV3-1 (or the pseudogene TRBV3-2), the J gene TRBJ1-2, with 7 positions matching TRBD1. CDR1 is LGHDT, CDR2 YNNKEL, per germline (reference sequence). The ends lost 0 bases at V and 8 bases at J; junction bases unmatched: 9. The CDR3 consists of 15 residues. The CDR3 sequence is CASSQDARGREGYTF. CDR3 DNA: TGTGCCAGCAGCCAAGATGCAAGGGGGCGAGAAGGCTACACCTTC.

This clone was counted a single time. The rearrangement uses TRBV27 and TRBJ1-4; D not resolved. CDR3 length: 14 residues. The germline V gene has CDR1 MNHEY and CDR2 SMNVEV (reference sequence). V lost 4 bases, J lost 6 bases, and 12 bases lay in between. CDR3 DNA sequence: TGTGCCAGCAGTTGGCGGGGTGCTGATGAAAAACTGTTTTTT. This codes for CASSWRGADEKLFF. The full variable domain, completed using reference TRBV27 and TRBJ1-4, is EAQVTQNPRYLITVTGKKLTVTCSQNMNHEYMSWYRQDPGLGLRQIYYSMNVEVTDKGDVPEGYKVSRKEKRNFPLILESPSPNQTSLYFCASSWRGADEKLFFGSGTQLSVL.

This clone has only one observation. The genes are TRBV3-1 (or the pseudogene TRBV3-2) and TRBJ2-2; 7 bases align to TRBD1. Trimming at V came to 4 bases and at J to 6 bases, leaving 8 bases not matched to a gene. Germline V gene sequence: CDR1 LGHDT, CDR2 YNNKEL (reference sequence). This CDR3 region has 15 residues. The CDR3 here is CASSPETGRAGELFF. CDR3 nucleotide sequence: TGTGCCAGCAGCCCGGAGACAGGGCGGGCCGGGGAGCTGTTTTTT.

The genes are TRBV5-6 and TRBJ2-1; 7 positions match TRBD1. CDR3 length: 16 amino acids. The germline V gene has CDR1 SGHDT and CDR2 YYEEEE. The V gene end was trimmed by 4 bases and the J gene end by 4 bases; junction bases not matched to a gene: 11. The CDR3 DNA reads TGTGCCAGCAGCGGCGCACCGGGACAGAATTACAATGAGCAGTTCTTC. This gives the protein CASSGAPGQNYNEQFF.

V and J are TRBV9 and TRBJ2-3; 9 bases fit TRBD1. There are 14 residues in the CDR3. Germline V gives CDR1 SGDLS, CDR2 YYNGEE. V was pared by 2 bases and J by 4 bases, with 2 bases of the junction left unmatched. The CDR3 protein is CASSVRQGADTQYF. Written as DNA, the CDR3 is TGTGCCAGCAGCGTGAGACAGGGGGCAGATACGCAGTATTTT.

The chain couples TRBV7-9 to TRBJ1-4, with D perhaps TRBD1 (6 bases). CDR3 length equals 16 residues. Germline V gene sequence: CDR1 SEHNR, CDR2 FQNEAQ (reference sequence). Trimming stripped 5 bases from V and 0 bases from J, with 13 bases between. The CDR3 sequence is CASSPRTDPTNEKLFF. The CDR3 nucleotides read TGTGCCAGCAGCCCCCGGACAGACCCAACTAATGAAAAACTGTTTTTT.

The V call is TRBV7-2, the J call TRBJ1-2; D is perhaps TRBD1 (5 bases). V shed 3 bases and J shed 4 bases, with 9 bases lying between them. CDR3 size: 13 residues. Germline CDR1 and CDR2: SGHTA and FQGNSA. CDR3 sequence (DNA): TGTGCCAGCAGCTTGAGACAGTCCTATGGCTACACCTTC. Translating gives CASSLRQSYGYTF.

The rearrangement links TRBV27 to TRBJ2-1, with TRBD2 identical over 8 bases. The CDR3 length is 15 residues. J gave up 5 bases and V 4 bases, and 7 bases lay outside the gene matches. CDR1 is MNHEY and CDR2 is SMNVEV in the germline V gene (reference sequence). Here the CDR3 reads CASSSRGGYDNEQFF. CDR3 DNA sequence: TGTGCCAGCAGTTCTCGGGGGGGCTACGACAATGAGCAGTTCTTC.

This sequence joins TRBV28 and TRBJ2-6; maybe TRBD1 (5 bases). Per germline, CDR1 MDHEN and CDR2 SYDVKM. The CDR3 covers 15 residues. Trimming removed 6 bases from V and 4 bases from J, with 13 bases in between. Here the CDR3 reads CASSRARVGANVLTF. CDR3 nucleotides: TGTGCCAGCAGCCGAGCCAGGGTAGGGGCCAACGTCCTGACTTTC.